This passage covers 7 T cell receptor beta chains from one sample sequenced in a study of T cell responses to AZD1222 COVID-19 vaccine. Using immunoSEQ multiplex PCR, the repertoire was profiled, and TCRdb retains in-frame clones only, with some absent. The sample lists 150,000 or so clones, approximately 90% seen once, with roughly 16% in the top ten. Sequenced here: peripheral blood, sampled on day 0 of AZD1222 vaccination. Source of these receptors: an adult in good health.

The V gene is TRBV10-2, the J gene TRBJ1-1; 7 positions match TRBD1. Germline CDR1 is WSHSY and CDR2 is SAAADI. The length of the CDR3 is 17 residues. The trim removed 6 bases at V and 0 bases at J, leaving 13 bases unmatched. CDR3 nucleotide sequence: TGCGCCAGCAGCCACGACAGGGAGGGATCTATGAACACTGAAGCTTTCTTT. This sequence encodes CASSHDREGSMNTEAFF.

The chain is built from TRBV20-1 and TRBJ2-1; D uncertain. Germline V gene lookup returns CDR1 DFQATT and CDR2 SNEGSKA (reference sequence). CDR3 length: 11 amino acids. The V end was cut by 3 bases, the J end by 9 bases, with 9 bases between. CDR3 residues: CSASSNSEQFF. The CDR3 nucleotides are TGCAGTGCTAGCTCAAACAGTGAGCAGTTCTTC.

The chain recombines TRBV7-9 with TRBJ1-3; unclear D gene. This CDR3 has 12 amino acids. V was trimmed by 2 bases and J by 7 bases, leaving 6 bases between them. Per the germline V gene, CDR1 is SEHNR and CDR2 is FQNEAQ (reference sequence). In DNA form, the CDR3 reads TGTGCCAGCAGCTTAATGCAGAACACCATATATTTT. Its translation: CASSLMQNTIYF.

The gene calls are TRBV19 and TRBJ1-2; possible D gene TRBD1, 5 bases. The V gene's germline CDR1 is LNHDA and CDR2 SQIVND (reference sequence). Between the trimmed V and J ends, which lost 2 bases and 0 bases, there was a span of 13 bases. The CDR3 covers 16 residues. The DNA of the CDR3 is TGTGCCAGTAGTATAAGAGGGGACTTTTCTAACTATGGCTACACCTTC. This codes for CASSIRGDFSNYGYTF. Full variable domain (rest looked up from reference TRBV19 and TRBJ1-2): DGGITQSPKYLFRKEGQNVTLSCEQNLNHDAMYWYRQDPGQGLRLIYYSQIVNDFQKGDIAEGYSVSREKKESFPLTVTSAQKNPTAFYLCASSIRGDFSNYGYTFGSGTRLTVV.

The rearrangement uses TRBV14 and TRBJ2-6; D is undetermined. The germline CDR1 and CDR2 sequences are SGHDN and FVKESK. This CDR3 spans 13 amino acids. Between the trimmed V and J ends, which lost 6 bases and 0 bases, there was a span of 3 bases. The CDR3 DNA reads TGTGCCAGCAGTCGCTCTGGGGCCAACGTCCTGACTTTC. Residues: CASSRSGANVLTF.

The chain links TRBV3-1 (or the pseudogene TRBV3-2) to TRBJ2-2, with 14 bases identical to TRBD2. From germline, CDR1 is LGHDT and CDR2 YNNKEL (reference sequence). The junction had 1 base not matched to a gene; V was cut back by 1 base and J by 6 bases. This CDR3 is 16 amino acids long. CDR3 in amino acids: CASSQGLAGGSGELFF. The CDR3 region has the DNA TGTGCCAGCAGCCAAGGACTAGCGGGGGGGTCCGGGGAGCTGTTTTTT.

The V gene is TRBV13, the J gene TRBJ1-1; TRBD1 matches at 7 bases. The CDR3 is 16 residues long. The V segment lost 3 bases and the J segment 11 bases; nucleotides outside the gene matches: 18. Looked up from germline, CDR1 is PRHDT and CDR2 is FYEKMQ (reference sequence). The DNA of the CDR3 is TGTGCCAGCAGCTTGGGTGGGTACAGGGGTGGGCTTGGGGCTTTCTTT. It yields the protein CASSLGGYRGGLGAFF.